This entry concerns a single T cell receptor (beta chain). After extraction with the RNeasy kit, about 0.5 to 1 ug of the RNA was reverse transcribed using random hexamers. TCRdb re-called the immunoSEQ multiplex PCR reads with MiXCR, one entry per CDR3 protein. The repertoire has some 120,000 distinct CDR3 sequences, about 93% of them found once; the top ten carry over 0.065%. Germline CDR1 SGHTA, CDR2 FQGNSA. Trimming at V came to 3 bases and at J to 0 bases, leaving 0 bases not matched to a gene. This CDR3 spans 14 amino acids. Purification of the CD8+ and CD4+ T cells relied on negative isolation, and TEMRA cells underwent FACS enrichment. The sample is drawn from a study of CD8 T cells in Susac syndrome.

V and J are TRBV7-2 and TRBJ1-2, with 8 bases that match TRBD1. This clonotype originated in a human donor in good health. Sequenced material: CD4+ T cells from PBMCs. The CDR3 is CASSLTGANYGYTF. The CDR3 DNA is TGTGCCAGCAGCTTGACAGGGGCTAACTATGGCTACACCTTC. Drawing the rest from reference TRBV7-2 and TRBJ1-2, the complete variable domain is GAGVSQSPSNKVTEKGKDVELRCDPISGHTALYWYRQSLGQGLEFLIYFQGNSAPDKSGLPSDRFSAERTGGSVSTLTIQRTQQEDSAVYLCASSLTGANYGYTFGSGTRLTVV.